This entry concerns a single T cell receptor beta chain. The antigen is not known. This sample is part of a study of cytomegalovirus exposure and HLA in healthy donors. Whole-study findings and limits: In a later analysis, a missense DCLRE1C variant was linked to TCR beta V- and J-gene trimming. In all likelihood, a cluster of highly shared sequence variants was a sequencing artifact.

Vbeta (60) and Jbeta (13) primers were used in the PCR. Authors' methods: Later analysis identified roughly 82 million unique TCR beta chains, 8.5 million to 13 million shared. The assay was immunoSEQ multiplex PCR, and TCRdb's table has in-frame clones only and misses some. V and J calls and clone size follow that table, whereas D and trimming were derived from the DNA. The sample lists about 150,000 clones, roughly 80% occurring once. This clonotype was obtained from a man aged 30 to 39 in good health and CMV-seropositive. The sample comprised PBMCs.

This chain's CDR3 is CASRPGRGIGSNQPQHF. In DNA, the CDR3 is TGTGCCAGCAGACCCGGCAGGGGAATAGGAAGCAATCAGCCCCAGCATTTT. The chain uses TRBV27 and TRBJ1-5, with D tentatively TRBD1 (6 bases). CDR1 and CDR2 from the germline V gene are MNHEY and SMNVEV (reference sequence). Trimming removed 6 bases at V and 1 base at J, with 19 bases between. The CDR3 sequence is 17 residues long.